This T cell receptor beta chain appears in the sequencing data of a study of cytomegalovirus exposure and HLA in healthy donors (dated by TCRdb to about 2017). As for the study more broadly: According to an earlier analysis of around 600 of the donors, about 179 million T cells yielded 120 million or so unique TCR beta sequences and about 280 Gb of sequence data. In addition to the first cohort of roughly 670 subjects, a separate validation cohort of 120 different subjects was used. A later genetic analysis used genome-wide SNP genotypes for about 65% of the roughly 670 donors, treating that subset as a discovery cohort. Class I and class II HLA loci were covered by the typing at four-digit resolution. Donor age, sex, ethnicity and CMV serostatus were compiled alongside the repertoire data. To predict cytomegalovirus infection status, the study brought together high-throughput TCR immunosequencing, statistical association of individual TCRs with disease status, and machine learning. Rather than drawing on any new phenotypic data, the later analysis identified candidate immune exposures from TCR beta sequences and the way those sequences occurred across donors. To study patterns of TCR occurrence, a later analysis re-analyzed previously published TCR beta repertoires from around 700 donors and added high-resolution HLA genotyping. The genetic ancestry cluster associated with self-reported Caucasian donors included around four fifths of the roughly 410 genotyped donors. An early release that covered about 640 HLA-typed donors contained about 290 gigabases of sequencing data and about 93 million unique TCR sequences. An earlier analysis of some 600 of the donors applied high-throughput TCR beta sequencing to assess whether each TCR beta V gene segment acted as functional or pseudogenic. The aim of the study was to test whether cataloging public T cell receptors could identify signatures of past pathogen exposure. Because of strong linkage in the cohort, four to six DR-DQ haplotypes were treated as single units for association and clustering. Across some 400 genotyped donors of the cohort, an average of about 200,000 unique TCR beta nucleotide sequences per donor were sequenced, and around 19% of those sequences were non-productive. Typing coverage differed by locus: A, B, C, DRB1 and DQB1 were typed in roughly 620-630 donors, DQA1 in 500 to 550, DPA1 in around 610, and DPB1 in around 490. The study profiled the T cell repertoires of 500 to 800 subjects by immunosequencing and related them to cytomegalovirus serostatus. All discovery cohort repertoires had been generated on a single sequencing platform. Overall study results and their limits: A later analysis found that TCR association rates varied across HLA loci, with DRB1 alleles showing the most associated TCRs and HLA-C alleles the fewest. In vitro tests confirmed that three of the cytomegalovirus-associated TCR beta chains recognize cytomegalovirus antigens. In a later analysis, over 15,000 TCR beta sequences were associated with specific HLA alleles at a false discovery rate of 0.05. The classifier was reported to diagnose cytomegalovirus status with high specificity and sensitivity in both the original and validation cohorts. According to a later analysis, parvovirus B19, influenza, CMV and Epstein-Barr virus appeared linked to several top co-occurrence clusters. Because counts were too low, around 17 rarely observed V segments, including chromosome 9 orphons, were left out of the earlier analysis of some 640 of the donors. According to a later analysis, most CMV-associated TCR beta chains appeared to be HLA-restricted, and the HLA associations seemed to be driven largely by CMV exposure. In a later genetic analysis, a missense DCLRE1C variant was associated with V-gene and J-gene trimming of TCR beta chains, and the association was replicated in an independent cohort. While some public TCRs were present in many individuals, most TCR sequences turned up only very rarely across donors. A further reported finding was that TCR beta sequences accurately predicted the HLA-A and HLA-B alleles for most subjects in the first cohort. A later analysis found that HLA-associated TCR beta chains were more clonally expanded and had lower generation probabilities than equally common non-associated chains. A later genetic analysis reported fewer N-insertions in productive TCRs among donors in an Asian-associated ancestry cluster than the roughly 700-donor mean. Because some donors lacked HLA typing at each locus, the association tests relied only on the typed subset. When HLA alleles, especially DR and DQ, strongly co-occurred, attributing TCR associations to individual alleles was difficult. The study listed 164 TCR beta chains as associated with cytomegalovirus. Correlated functional status among segregating V segments might reflect linkage disequilibrium, but an unknown experimental factor could not be ruled out. CMV serostatus was the only immune exposure information available for the cohort. The presence/absence analyses assumed that sequencing depth was roughly uniform across donors, and that assumption may not be true. The sequencing pipeline was judged likely to have produced a cluster of highly shared sequence variants as a technical artifact. In an earlier analysis of around 600 of the donors, most TCR beta V segments were observed in productive rearrangements about 90% or about 30% of the time, broadly matching IMGT annotations. The authors suggested that the approach could potentially be generalized to other disease states and immunological phenotypes. Some IMGT-functional V segments, including TRBV6-2 and TRBV6-3, could not be distinguished by the 87-base-pair reads and were therefore excluded. Only TCR beta chains were sequenced in this cohort, and the absence of alpha or paired-chain data limited detectable features.

There are 14 amino acids in the CDR3, from cysteine to phenylalanine inclusive. The CDR3 DNA has 42 bases and is translated from base 1. V loses 4 bases of germline sequence and J loses 0 bases, and the interval between the two ends is 9 bases. Reading the germline V gene gives CDR1 SGHRS and CDR2 YFSETQ. Library generation was performed with the immunoSEQ multiplex PCR assay. For the multiplex PCR, a mixture combining 60 forward primers for TCR Vbeta segments and 13 reverse primers for TCR Jbeta segments was used. Amplification of the CDR3 region of rearranged TCR beta genes was performed with a multiplex PCR assay on genomic DNA. The amplified TCR beta libraries were sequenced on the Illumina HiSeq System as 87-base-pair reads. The original methods were these. Across the 500 to 750 repertoires, a later analysis counted 60 million to 90 million unique TCR beta chains, roughly 11 million of which were shared by at least two donors. Raw reads were error-corrected and collapsed into unique sequences with a nearest-neighbor algorithm that merged closely related sequences to remove PCR and sequencing errors. To assign V, D and J gene segments, CDR3 sequences were aligned to IMGT reference sequences. For a sequence to be retained, a match of at least six nucleotides to both a V gene segment and a J gene segment was required. A rearrangement counted as productive if the CDR3 had no stop codons and remained in frame with V and J, and every other rearrangement counted as non-productive. Following IMGT convention, CDR3 was defined as the stretch from the second conserved V-encoded cysteine to the conserved J-encoded phenylalanine. Sequences without an unambiguous match to a single V gene segment were excluded from the earlier analysis of approximately 600 of the donors. An earlier analysis of fewer than 750 of the donors called V segments functional above 56.7% productive rearrangements and segregating when the between-donor standard deviation exceeded 5%. To diagnose cytomegalovirus status from the catalog of TCR beta chain sequences, a statistical classification framework was built. In a later analysis, V and J genes were assigned by comparing TCR nucleotide sequences against IMGT/GENE-DB human TR gene sequences. In a later analysis, CDR3 sequences and most-parsimonious VDJ recombination scenarios were assigned using the TCRdist pipeline. In a later analysis, each TCR beta chain was defined by its CDR3 amino acid sequence together with its V-gene family, and reads lacking a unique V-gene family were excluded. To address suspected cross-contamination and a sequencing artifact, a later analysis removed under 600 highly shared, low-generation-probability nucleotide sequences. For each public chain, a later analysis derived a clonal expansion index from normalized ranks of inferred template counts within each repertoire. Generation probabilities in a later analysis came from a VDJ recombination model fitted to out-of-frame rearrangements, and those results were checked against IGoR. In a later analysis, hypergeometric tests were used to score TCR-TCR, TCR-HLA and TCR-CMV co-occurrence, with a repertoire-size bias correction applied to TCR pairs. In a later analysis, false discovery rates were estimated by permuting HLA or CMV assignments 20 times. A later analysis grouped co-occurring TCRs with DBSCAN, adding TCRdist sequence similarity when clustering within HLA-allele-positive subsets. For co-occurrence clustering, repertoires with fewer than 30,000 or more than 120,000 public chains were excluded, along with four or five repertoires with anomalous nucleotide sharing. Imported from immuneACCESS, the table was reduced by TCRdb to in-frame sequences with V and J called. These copies leave out some clones; in studies compared against another copy, an unresolved V gene accounts for under half, and the cause of the remainder is not known. V and J calls and clone size are copied from that table; D and trimming were computed from the DNA. Within this sample are tens of thousands of clones, with 75% to 85% of them counted one time only. The ten biggest clones cover approximately 1.4% of the sample.

The cohort was made up of roughly 670 healthy bone marrow donors. Cohort members were all nominally healthy when sampled, although unrecorded immune exposures were likely present. The donor tested CMV seronegative and was one of the 352 seronegative cohort members. Every donor gave a peripheral blood sample, and the peripheral blood mononuclear cells from that sample were used for TCR beta sequencing. The Qiagen DNeasy Blood Extraction Kit was used to extract genomic DNA from the blood cell samples. This clone is a singleton in its sample. Its recognized antigen is unknown. The input lacks base qualities; no much larger clone sits a single base away.

The sequence joins TRBV5-1 to TRBJ2-3, with TRBD2 tentatively as D gene (5 bases match). Sequenced material: PBMCs. The receptor was isolated from a female donor in good health and CMV-seronegative. This receptor has the CDR3 CASSRTSSTDTQYF. The DNA sequence follows: TGCGCCAGCAGCCGGACTTCTAGCACAGATACGCAGTATTTT.